A single sample is the source of the 12 T cell receptor beta chains below, sequenced in a study of blood T cells in healthy people across ages. Using a J-beta primer mix together with a sample-barcoded 5' primer, a second PCR was run for about 6 to 12 cycles. MiXCR, run by TCRdb on the 5' RACE reads, gives a single entry per CDR3 protein. The table includes approximately 760,000 distinct CDR3 sequences, more than 20% detected once. This sample was also put to use in a study of T cells of mothers and their children.

The sample was blood. These TCRs come from a boy under 18 in good health.

The V gene is TRBV5-1, the J gene TRBJ2-3, with D perhaps TRBD1 or TRBD2 (5 bases each). Trimming pared 3 bases from V and 1 base from J, leaving 9 bases between. The CDR3 contains 14 residues. In germline, CDR1 is SGHRS, CDR2 YFSETQ. The CDR3 bases are TGCGCCAGCAGCTCCGGGACGCGCACAGATACGCAGTATTTT. This translates into CASSSGTRTDTQYF.

This rearrangement joins TRBV20-1 to TRBJ2-3; D assignment may be TRBD1 or TRBD2 (5 bases each). V lost 0 bases to trimming and J lost 2 bases, with 15 bases between them. The CDR3 has 16 residues. Germline V gene data show CDR1 as DFQATT and CDR2 as SNEGSKA (reference sequence). CDR3 in amino acids: CSARERGSSITDTQYF. CDR3 bases: TGCAGTGCTAGAGAGAGGGGCAGTTCGATCACAGATACGCAGTATTTT.

The chain is built from TRBV12-3 or TRBV12-4 and TRBJ1-3; D is perhaps TRBD1 (5 bases). Trimming removed 7 bases from V and 4 bases from J, with 17 bases in between. CDR3 size: 15 residues. The CDR3 DNA reads TGTGCCAGCACCAAAATCCGGGACGGAGGAAACACCATATATTTT. It translates to CASTKIRDGGNTIYF.

This clonotype was seen only a few times. J is TRBJ2-4 and V is TRBV11-2; TRBD2 matches 10 bases. The germline V gene has CDR1 SGHAT and CDR2 FQNNGV. The ends lost 4 bases at V and 7 bases at J; junction bases unmatched: 10. The CDR3 extends over 16 amino acids. The CDR3 reads CASSSPMGLAYNIQYF. Written as DNA, the CDR3 is TGTGCCAGCAGCTCACCTATGGGACTAGCGTATAACATTCAGTACTTC.

The V and J genes are TRBV6-1 and TRBJ2-5, with 9 bases lining up with TRBD1. The DNA end is more similar to TRBJ2-1, so the J call may be wrong. The CDR3 is 19 amino acids. Germline V CDR1 and CDR2: MNHNS, SASEGT. CDR3 residues: CASIVTRDRDPPGYNEQFF. CDR3 DNA sequence: TGTGCCAGCATTGTAACCCGGGACAGGGATCCCCCGGGATACAATGAGCAGTTCTTC.

There are a few counts of this clonotype. J is TRBJ2-1 and V is TRBV27; 8 nucleotides match TRBD1. This CDR3 region has 13 residues. The J segment lost 6 bases and the V segment lost 9 bases, leaving 7 bases of the junction unmatched. The V gene's germline CDR1 is MNHEY and CDR2 SMNVEV (reference sequence). CDR3 protein: CASHDRGPNEQFF. As DNA, the CDR3 is TGTGCCAGTCACGACAGGGGTCCCAATGAGCAGTTCTTC.

This clonotype has a handful of counts. J is TRBJ1-4 and V is TRBV15; D possibly corresponds to TRBD1 (5 bases). V lost 0 bases, J lost 4 bases, and 9 bases lay in between. Germline CDR1 is LNHNV and CDR2 is YYDKDF (reference sequence). The CDR3 runs to 15 residues. DNA for the CDR3: TGTGCCACCAGCAGAGATGGGGGGGATAATGAAAAACTGTTTTTT. Amino acids: CATSRDGGDNEKLFF.

Only a few counts were recorded for this clonotype. V and J are TRBV12-3 or TRBV12-4 and TRBJ2-5; a possible D gene is TRBD1 (6 bases). The J call may be in error: the DNA end matches TRBJ2-7 better. The CDR3 has 16 amino acids. CDR3 DNA sequence: TGTGCCAGCAGTTTAGTTGAGGGGGTAGGCCCCTACGAGCAGTACTTC. Translated, it gives CASSLVEGVGPYEQYF.

Here the CDR3 reads CASSQDPDSSYGYTF. In nucleotides, the CDR3 is TGTGCCAGCAGCCAAGATCCAGACAGCTCATATGGCTACACCTTC. The chain joins TRBV3-1 to TRBJ1-2, with a possible D match to TRBD1 (5 bases). Trimming removed 0 bases at V and 5 bases at J, with 13 bases between. The germline V gene encodes CDR1 LGHDT and CDR2 YNNKEL (reference sequence). The length of the CDR3 is 15 residues.

The chain uses TRBV7-6 and TRBJ1-1; possibly TRBD1 for D (5 bases). The CDR3 contains 13 residues. With 5 bases removed from V and 1 base from J, the gap between germline ends came to 8 bases. Germline V gene lookup returns CDR1 SGHVS and CDR2 FNYEAQ. CDR3 in DNA: TGTGCCAGCAGCCACACAGGGAACACTGAAGCTTTCTTT. This encodes CASSHTGNTEAFF.

Ten or more counts support this clonotype. The chain employs TRBV27 and TRBJ2-2; 9 nucleotides match TRBD1. CDR3 length equals 13 residues. Per the germline V gene, CDR1 is MNHEY and CDR2 is SMNVEV (reference sequence). The V segment lost 8 bases and the J segment 5 bases; nucleotides outside the gene matches: 3. CDR3: CASGDRATGELFF. Here the CDR3 DNA reads TGTGCCAGCGGGGACAGGGCGACCGGGGAGCTGTTTTTT.

This clonotype has just a few counts. The rearrangement uses TRBV11-2 and TRBJ2-7, with 7 bases that match TRBD2. The J segment lost 3 bases and the V segment lost 0 bases, leaving 5 bases of the junction unmatched. Germline CDR1 reads SGHAT; CDR2 reads FQNNGV. This CDR3 has 15 amino acids. The CDR3 coding sequence is TGTGCCAGCAGCTTAGATGGGAGGGAAAACTACGAGCAGTACTTC. This encodes CASSLDGRENYEQYF.